These T cell receptor beta chains were read from a single sample in a study of long-term antiretroviral therapy in people with HIV. Method: immunoSEQ multiplex PCR; TCRdb's copy keeps in-frame clones and lacks some. The sample has tens of thousands of clones, 81% seen once. The specimen was unsorted PBMCs, collected 0.1 years before starting antiretroviral therapy. These receptors were taken from a man between 40 and 49 years old with HIV. Each CDR3 is given with its conserved first and last residue. Fields, in order: CDR3 protein, CDR3 DNA, J gene, V gene, clone size, D gene. D genes are given only for firm matches. Size is omitted from some rows. Given values are once, few, many or a class for expanded clones.

CAWSLGYEQYF,TGTGCCTGGAGCCTTGGCTACGAGCAGTACTTC,TRBJ2-7,TRBV30,.,.
CASSQGGSEQYF,TGTGCCAGCAGCCAGGGAGGTAGCGAGCAGTACTTC,TRBJ2-7,TRBV4-2,few,.
CASSQLIQAGETQYF,TGTGCCAGCAGCCAATTAATACAGGCAGGGGAGACCCAGTACTTC,TRBJ2-5,TRBV14,.,.
CASSPDGASAYEQYF,TGTGCCAGCAGCCCGGACGGAGCGAGCGCATACGAGCAGTACTTC,TRBJ2-7,TRBV7-2,.,.
CASSQGIRGAGELFF,TGCGCCAGCAGCCAAGGTATCCGGGGCGCCGGGGAGCTGTTTTTT,TRBJ2-2,TRBV4-1,few,.
CATSTEGTGGRETQYF,TGTGCCACCAGCACTGAGGGGACAGGGGGCAGGGAGACCCAGTACTTC,TRBJ2-5,TRBV15,.,TRBD1
CASSPDGASAYEQYF,TGTGCCAGCAGCCCGGACGGAGCGAGCGCATACGAGCAGTACTTC,TRBJ2-7,TRBV7-3,large,.
CASSLTGIYNEQFF,TGTGCCAGCAGTTTAACGGGAATTTACAATGAGCAGTTCTTC,TRBJ2-1,TRBV27,.,.
CASSLGLRDTQYF,TGTGCCAGCAGTTTAGGTCTAAGAGATACGCAGTATTTT,TRBJ2-3,TRBV27,few,.
CASSGGHTDTQYF,TGTGCCAGCAGCGGGGGGCACACAGATACGCAGTATTTT,TRBJ2-3,TRBV7-3,.,.
CASSWGGNTEAFF,TGCGCCAGCAGCTGGGGGGGGAACACTGAAGCTTTCTTT,TRBJ1-1,TRBV5-1,.,.
CASSLPGGAVSGANVLTF,TGTGCCAGCAGCCTACCGGGGGGGGCGGTCTCTGGGGCCAACGTCCTGACTTTC,TRBJ2-6,TRBV11-2,.,TRBD2
CASQGANTGELFF,TGTGCCAGTCAAGGAGCGAACACCGGGGAGCTGTTTTTT,TRBJ2-2,TRBV5-4,.,.
CASTVGRVTEAFF,TGTGCCAGTACCGTCGGAAGGGTCACTGAAGCTTTCTTT,TRBJ1-1,TRBV19,few,.
CASSSGRSTDTQYF,TGCGCCAGCAGCTCTGGACGATCCACAGATACGCAGTATTTT,TRBJ2-3,TRBV5-1,once,.
CAISEYGLEGNSPLHF,TGTGCCATCAGTGAGTACGGCCTCGAGGGCAATTCACCCCTCCACTTT,TRBJ1-6,TRBV10-3,.,.
CASSLGTGFYNSPLHF,TGTGCCAGCAGCTTAGGGACAGGGTTTTATAATTCACCCCTCCACTTT,TRBJ1-6,TRBV7-9,few,TRBD1
CASSRSRDHEQYF,TGTGCCAGCAGTAGATCTAGGGACCACGAGCAGTACTTC,TRBJ2-7,TRBV6-5,.,.
CASSSRTGELFF,TGTGCCAGTAGTTCCAGGACCGGGGAGCTGTTTTTT,TRBJ2-2,TRBV19,.,.
CASRRKGGQAGYTF,TGTGCCAGCAGAAGAAAGGGGGGCCAAGCCGGCTACACCTTC,TRBJ1-2,TRBV6-1,.,.
CASSVRRGNTEAFF,TGTGCCAGTAGTGTGAGGCGGGGAAACACTGAAGCTTTCTTT,TRBJ1-1,TRBV19,.,.
CASSLTSGTYNEQFF,TGTGCCAGCTCACTGACTAGCGGGACGTACAATGAGCAGTTCTTC,TRBJ2-1,TRBV18,once,TRBD2
CASSVVTGGAYEQYF,TGTGCCAGCAGCGTAGTAACAGGGGGCGCGTACGAGCAGTACTTC,TRBJ2-7,TRBV9,few,TRBD1